This T cell receptor (beta chain) was captured in a study of monozygotic twins with cystic fibrosis. The CDR3 length is 16 residues. CDR1 LGHNA and CDR2 YNFKEQ come from the germline V gene. V gave up 1 base and J gave up 2 bases; unmatched junction bases: 6. Of note for this clone: Its antigen remains unidentified.

Study-wide results and caveats: Monozygotic CF twins shared more identical nucleotide clonotypes than unrelated patients.

Produced via immunoSEQ multiplex PCR; TCRdb's table is partial and in-frame only. The repertoire holds 7,500 to 9,500 clones, with 94% as singletons. The sample comprised blood. The source of this sequence is a boy aged 2 to 10 with cystic fibrosis. This chain joins TRBV4-2 and TRBJ2-3; 7 bases fit TRBD1. CDR3: CASSQVNRGDTDTQYF. The CDR3 DNA follows: TGTGCCAGCAGCCAAGTGAACAGGGGCGACACAGATACGCAGTATTTT.